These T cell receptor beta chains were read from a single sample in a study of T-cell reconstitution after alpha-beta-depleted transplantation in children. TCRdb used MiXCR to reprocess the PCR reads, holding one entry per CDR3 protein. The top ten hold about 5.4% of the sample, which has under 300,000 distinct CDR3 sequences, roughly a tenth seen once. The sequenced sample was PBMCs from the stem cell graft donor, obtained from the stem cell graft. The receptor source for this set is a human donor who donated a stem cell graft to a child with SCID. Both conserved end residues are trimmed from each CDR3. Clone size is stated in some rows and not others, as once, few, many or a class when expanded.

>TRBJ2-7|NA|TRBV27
ASSPIGQAIYEQY
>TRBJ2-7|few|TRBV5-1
ASSSLAGTVSYEQY
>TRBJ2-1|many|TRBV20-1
SARHSLAPSYNEQF
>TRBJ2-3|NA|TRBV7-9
ASSRGSGTGPTDTQY
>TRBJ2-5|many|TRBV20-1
SAFTTRDLQETQY
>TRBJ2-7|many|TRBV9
ASLGSEDSLSYEQY
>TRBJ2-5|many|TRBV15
ATSRGVNREETQY
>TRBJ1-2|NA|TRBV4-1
ASSQDPGGSYGYT
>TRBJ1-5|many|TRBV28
ASSLRDQPQH
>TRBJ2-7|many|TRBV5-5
ASSLSDYEQY
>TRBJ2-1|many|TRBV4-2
ASSQERAGAYNEQF
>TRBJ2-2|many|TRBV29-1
SVVWTGYTGELF